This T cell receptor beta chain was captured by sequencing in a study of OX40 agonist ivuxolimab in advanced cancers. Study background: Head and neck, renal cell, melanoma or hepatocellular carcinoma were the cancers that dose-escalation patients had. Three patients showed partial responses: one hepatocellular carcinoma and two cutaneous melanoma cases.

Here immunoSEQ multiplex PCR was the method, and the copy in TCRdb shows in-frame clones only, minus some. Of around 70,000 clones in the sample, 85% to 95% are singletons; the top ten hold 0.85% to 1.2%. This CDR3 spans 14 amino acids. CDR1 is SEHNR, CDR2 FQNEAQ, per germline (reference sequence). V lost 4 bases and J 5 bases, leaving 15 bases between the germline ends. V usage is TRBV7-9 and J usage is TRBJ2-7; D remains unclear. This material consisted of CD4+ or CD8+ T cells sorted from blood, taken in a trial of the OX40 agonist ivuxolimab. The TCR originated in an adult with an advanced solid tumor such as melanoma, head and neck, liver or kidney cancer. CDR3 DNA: TGTGCCAGCAGCTCGAAAAATGGGTTTAACGAGCAGTACTTC. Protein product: CASSSKNGFNEQYF.